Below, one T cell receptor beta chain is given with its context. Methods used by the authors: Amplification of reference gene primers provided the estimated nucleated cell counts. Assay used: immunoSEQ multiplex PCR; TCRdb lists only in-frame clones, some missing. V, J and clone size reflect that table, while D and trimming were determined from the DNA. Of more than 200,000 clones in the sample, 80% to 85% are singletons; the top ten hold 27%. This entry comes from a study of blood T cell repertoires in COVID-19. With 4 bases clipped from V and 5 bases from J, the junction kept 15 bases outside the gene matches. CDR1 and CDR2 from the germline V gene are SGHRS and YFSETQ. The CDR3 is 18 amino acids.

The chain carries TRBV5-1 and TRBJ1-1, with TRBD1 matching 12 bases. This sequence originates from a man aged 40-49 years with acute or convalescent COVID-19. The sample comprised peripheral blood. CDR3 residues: CASSPEGQGALVWTEAFF. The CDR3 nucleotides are TGCGCCAGCAGCCCCGAGGGACAGGGGGCTCTTGTATGGACTGAAGCTTTCTTT.